The T cell receptor (beta chain) under discussion was sequenced for a study of T-cell reconstitution after alpha-beta-depleted transplantation in children. Study results and caveats: By one year post-transplant, T-cell counts and diversity largely arose from T cells that were newly produced.

This CDR3 region has 14 residues. The V gene lost 2 bases and the J gene lost 0 bases, with 7 bases spanning the gap. CDR1 and CDR2 from the germline V gene are DFQATT and SNEGSKA (reference sequence). This clonotype was counted at least ten times. Its target is not known. The library targeted TCRbeta and was prepared with unique molecular identifiers. Each CDR3 protein gets one entry after TCRdb re-called the PCR reads with MiXCR. This sample has more than 85,000 distinct CDR3 sequences, with about 7.5% found just once. The sample was PBMCs, taken before TCRalphabeta/CD19-depleted stem cell transplant. This chain uses TRBV20-1 with TRBJ1-4; D call uncertain. This receptor was identified in a boy aged 2 to 10 with acute lymphoblastic leukemia, due to receive a stem cell transplant. The CDR3 region has the DNA TGCAGTGCTAGATCGGTTTCAACTAATGAAAAACTGTTTTTT. Translation: CSARSVSTNEKLFF.